Below are 13 T cell receptor beta chains sequenced from a single sample in a study of cytomegalovirus exposure and HLA in healthy donors. PCR involved 60 Vbeta and 13 Jbeta primers. Profiling relied on immunoSEQ multiplex PCR, and the TCRdb table lists in-frame clones only, not all of them. The data show 200,000 to 250,000 clones, with about 80% seen just once and 5.4% held by the top ten. Sequencing was performed on PBMCs. These receptors all come from a woman between 40 and 55 years old in good health and CMV-seropositive.

The chain carries TRBV5-4 and TRBJ1-5; tentatively, D is TRBD1 (6 bases). The ends were cut back, 4 bases at V and 5 bases at J, with 10 bases in the middle. Germline CDR1 SGHNT, CDR2 YYREEE (reference sequence). The CDR3 has 13 amino acids. The CDR3 sequence: CASSRDIDQPQHF. The CDR3 DNA follows: TGTGCCAGCAGCAGGGACATAGATCAGCCCCAGCATTTT. The whole variable domain, remainder taken from reference TRBV5-4 and TRBJ1-5, is ETGVTQSPTHLIKTRGQQVTLRCSSQSGHNTVSWYQQALGQGPQFIFQYYREEENGRGNFPPRFSGLQFPNYSSELNVNALELDDSALYLCASSRDIDQPQHFGDGTRLSIL.

V usage is TRBV4-1 and J usage is TRBJ2-5; D might be TRBD2 (7 bases). The germline V gene has CDR1 MGHRA and CDR2 YSYEKL. This CDR3 region has 17 residues. Trimming pared 0 bases from V and 5 bases from J, leaving 19 bases between. CDR3 sequence (DNA): TGCGCCAGCAGCCAAGAAAGATACATCGGGGGGCTTGAGACCCAGTACTTC. It codes for CASSQERYIGGLETQYF.

The chain couples TRBV9 to TRBJ1-4; TRBD1 matches 9 bases. J lost 7 bases, V lost 4 bases, and 5 bases had no gene match. From germline, CDR1 is SGDLS and CDR2 YYNGEE. The CDR3 is 14 residues long. CDR3: CASSSGTGSEKLFF. CDR3 nucleotides: TGTGCCAGCAGCTCCGGGACAGGGTCTGAAAAACTGTTTTTT.

This clone has only one observation. The chain recombines TRBV15 with TRBJ1-2; TRBD1 aligns across 8 bases. Germline values: CDR1 LNHNV, CDR2 YYDKDF (reference sequence). The CDR3 covers 14 residues. V gave up 5 bases and J gave up 8 bases; unmatched junction bases: 10. The CDR3 DNA reads TGTGCCACCAGCGCTAACCTGGACAGGGAAGGCTACACCTTC. Amino acid sequence: CATSANLDREGYTF.

This sequence joins TRBV14 and TRBJ2-7; TRBD2 is a possible D gene (5 bases). This CDR3 is 13 amino acids long. With 6 bases removed from V and 3 bases from J, the gap between germline ends came to 12 bases. Germline V lookup: CDR1 SGHDN, CDR2 FVKESK. This CDR3 reads CASRRTPDYEQYF. CDR3 nucleotide sequence: TGTGCCAGCAGGAGGACTCCAGACTACGAGCAGTACTTC.

V usage is TRBV2 and J usage is TRBJ2-3, with TRBD2 matching over 10 bases. The CDR3 spans 16 residues. CDR1 is SNHLY, CDR2 FYNNEI, per germline. J lost 4 bases, V lost 4 bases, and 8 bases had no gene match. The CDR3 DNA is TGTGCCAGCAGTGTTCGAGCGGGGGGGTGGTCAGATACGCAGTATTTT. The encoded protein is CASSVRAGGWSDTQYF.

Written as DNA, the CDR3 is TGTGCCAGCAGTCCCCTCTCCACGGGAGGGTTTAGCACAGATACGCAGTATTTT. It is translated as CASSPLSTGGFSTDTQYF. The rearrangement links TRBV27 to TRBJ2-3, with 8 bases aligning to TRBD2. Germline V gene data show CDR1 as MNHEY and CDR2 as SMNVEV (reference sequence). Unmatched junction bases numbered 13, after V lost 5 bases and J lost 0 bases. This CDR3 region has 18 residues.

V is TRBV7-2 and J is TRBJ2-7, with a tentative D call TRBD2 (5 bases). This CDR3 has 14 residues. The V gene's germline CDR1 is SGHTA and CDR2 FQGNSA. Trimming left V 1 base short and J 3 bases short, with 10 bases between. The CDR3 DNA reads TGTGCCAGCAGCTTAGGGGCGGGCCGCTACGAGCAGTACTTC. It yields the protein CASSLGAGRYEQYF.

This clone was counted a few times. J is TRBJ2-7 and V is TRBV6-5, with TRBD2 as a possible D gene (5 bases). Germline V gene lookup returns CDR1 MNHEY and CDR2 SVGAGI. CDR3 length: 13 residues. V shed 4 bases and J shed 2 bases, with 9 bases lying between them. The DNA of the CDR3 is TGTGCCAGCAGTTCTGACGGGACCTACGAGCAGTACTTC. It codes for CASSSDGTYEQYF.

V is TRBV6-5 and J is TRBJ2-5; D remains ambiguous. Germline values: CDR1 MNHEY, CDR2 SVGAGI. V was cut by 2 bases and J by 0 bases, with 13 bases left in between. The CDR3 is made up of 16 amino acids. CDR3 DNA sequence: TGTGCCAGCAGTTACGAGACACTTACCCACCAAGAGACCCAGTACTTC. It translates to CASSYETLTHQETQYF.

The V and J genes are TRBV6-5 and TRBJ2-5, with 9 nucleotides matching TRBD1. The DNA end is a closer match to TRBJ2-7, so the J assignment may be wrong. CDR3 length: 16 amino acids. Germline V gives CDR1 MNHEY, CDR2 SVGAGI. As DNA, the CDR3 is TGTGCCAGCAGTTACTCGCTGACAGGGGGGGCCTACGAGCAGTACTTC. Residues: CASSYSLTGGAYEQYF.

The chain carries TRBV7-8 and TRBJ1-4; the match to TRBD1 covers 7 bases. CDR1 and CDR2 from the germline V gene are SGHVS and FQNEAQ. CDR3 size: 16 residues. With V trimmed by 5 bases and J by 4 bases, 10 bases remained unmatched. The CDR3 sequence: CASSLYDRALNEKLFF. The CDR3 nucleotides read TGTGCCAGCAGCCTCTACGACAGGGCTCTTAATGAAAAACTGTTTTTT.

J is TRBJ1-5 and V is TRBV6-1; TRBD1 aligns across 7 bases. The CDR3 has 15 residues. Germline trimming cut 7 bases from V and 6 bases from J; bases unmatched to any gene: 12. CDR1 is MNHNS and CDR2 is SASEGT in the germline V gene. The CDR3 sequence is CASTQGDGEGQPQHF. CDR3 in DNA: TGTGCCAGCACCCAGGGGGACGGAGAGGGTCAGCCCCAGCATTTT.